This entry lists 26 T cell receptor beta chains sequenced from one sample in a study of T cell responses to AZD1222 COVID-19 vaccine. Assay used: immunoSEQ multiplex PCR; TCRdb lists only in-frame clones, some missing. The sample lists about 90,000 clones; approximately 90% were seen once. Sequencing used peripheral blood, obtained 28 days after the second AZD1222 dose. Every receptor here comes from an adult who received the AZD1222 COVID-19 vaccine.

The chain employs TRBV6-5 and TRBJ2-3, with TRBD1 as a possible D gene (5 bases). The CDR3 covers 15 residues. Germline V gene sequence: CDR1 MNHEY, CDR2 SVGAGI. The V end lost 5 bases, the J end lost 0 bases, and 12 bases lay between the germline ends. In nucleotides, the CDR3 is TGTGCCAGCAGTCCTGACAGACCTAGCACAGATACGCAGTATTTT. Protein product: CASSPDRPSTDTQYF.

The rearrangement uses TRBV5-8 and TRBJ1-1; D ambiguous. This CDR3 is built from 15 residues. CDR1 and CDR2 from the germline V gene are SGHTS and YDEGEE. The germline V and J ends were trimmed by 0 bases and 0 bases, with 9 bases remaining between them. DNA of the CDR3: TGTGCCAGCAGCTTGGCTGGCAGATTGAACACTGAAGCTTTCTTT. The encoded protein is CASSLAGRLNTEAFF.

The V gene is TRBV5-1, the J gene TRBJ2-2; weak D call: TRBD2 (5 bases). This CDR3 has 15 residues. Germline CDR1 SGHRS, CDR2 YFSETQ. Between the trimmed V and J ends, which lost 0 bases and 4 bases, there was a span of 10 bases. For the CDR3, the DNA is TGCGCCAGCAGCTTGGGTCTCCGGGGCACCGGGGAGCTGTTTTTT. Amino acids: CASSLGLRGTGELFF.

V is TRBV7-9 and J is TRBJ2-7, with 7 bases matching TRBD1. Germline CDR1 reads SEHNR; CDR2 reads FQNEAQ (reference sequence). V shed 1 base and J 2 bases; nucleotides not matched to a gene: 2. CDR3 size: 14 residues. This chain's CDR3 is CASSLDGTAYEQYF. The CDR3, as DNA: TGTGCCAGCAGCTTAGACGGGACAGCCTACGAGCAGTACTTC.

This chain links TRBV28 with TRBJ1-2, with D uncertain. CDR1 MDHEN and CDR2 SYDVKM come from the germline V gene. Trimming pared 2 bases from V and 6 bases from J, leaving 13 bases between. The CDR3 loop spans 14 amino acids. CDR3 sequence: CASSLMTAYHGYTF. CDR3 bases: TGTGCCAGCAGTTTAATGACTGCGTACCATGGCTACACCTTC.

This sequence joins TRBV27 and TRBJ1-5, with TRBD1 matching 9 bases. Germline CDR1 is MNHEY and CDR2 is SMNVEV (reference sequence). This CDR3 has 19 residues. The V gene end was trimmed by 6 bases and the J gene end by 0 bases; junction bases not matched to a gene: 15. CDR3 bases: TGTGCCAGCAGGGTCCAGGGGACAGGGCTCCCGTATAGCAATCAGCCCCAGCATTTT. Its translation is CASRVQGTGLPYSNQPQHF.

This clone was seen only once. The chain combines TRBV3-1 (or the pseudogene TRBV3-2) with TRBJ1-5; D is unresolved. V was trimmed by 1 base and J by 2 bases, leaving 3 bases between them. The CDR3 is 13 amino acids. Germline values: CDR1 LGHDT, CDR2 YNNKEL (reference sequence). CDR3 in amino acids: CASSQGGNQPQHF. The CDR3 DNA is TGTGCCAGCAGCCAAGGCGGCAATCAGCCCCAGCATTTT.

This chain links TRBV3-1 (or the pseudogene TRBV3-2) with TRBJ1-3, with D perhaps matching TRBD1 (5 bases). The CDR3 loop spans 12 amino acids. CDR1 LGHDT and CDR2 YNNKEL come from the germline V gene (reference sequence). Trimming stripped 2 bases from V and 15 bases from J, with 14 bases between. The DNA of the CDR3 is TGTGCCAGCAGCCAATTAAGGGGACCCGAATATTTT. It translates to CASSQLRGPEYF.

This chain connects TRBV28 to TRBJ2-1, with D perhaps TRBD2 (5 bases). V lost 6 bases and J 5 bases, leaving 35 bases between the germline ends. Germline V CDR1 and CDR2: MDHEN, SYDVKM. This CDR3 is 21 amino acids long. The CDR3 spells CASSPLIGRRDGRGRHNEQFF. In DNA form, the CDR3 reads TGTGCCAGCAGCCCCCTAATCGGGCGGCGAGACGGTCGGGGTCGACACAATGAGCAGTTCTTC.

A single count supports this clone. The chain is built from TRBV5-4 and TRBJ1-4; TRBD1 might be the D (5 bases). The V and J ends lost 3 bases and 0 bases respectively, with 12 bases between them. Germline CDR1 is SGHNT and CDR2 is YYREEE (reference sequence). The CDR3 contains 16 residues. CDR3: CASSSIQQATNEKLFF. The CDR3 region has the DNA TGTGCCAGCAGCTCAATTCAACAGGCAACTAATGAAAAACTGTTTTTT.

The V and J genes are TRBV19 and TRBJ2-1; no clear D gene. The germline V and J ends were trimmed by 5 bases and 6 bases, with 20 bases remaining between them. CDR3 length equals 16 residues. The germline V gene encodes CDR1 LNHDA and CDR2 SQIVND (reference sequence). Here the CDR3 reads CASSPQQLMLINEQFF. CDR3 sequence (DNA): TGTGCCAGTAGTCCCCAACAGTTGATGCTAATCAATGAGCAGTTCTTC. The complete variable domain, with remaining parts taken from reference TRBV19 and TRBJ2-1, reads DGGITQSPKYLFRKEGQNVTLSCEQNLNHDAMYWYRQDPGQGLRLIYYSQIVNDFQKGDIAEGYSVSREKKESFPLTVTSAQKNPTAFYLCASSPQQLMLINEQFFGPGTRLTVL.

This chain connects TRBV11-3 to TRBJ2-5; TRBD2 agrees at 8 bases. The CDR3 consists of 14 residues. V lost 1 base and J lost 6; bases outside the gene matches: 4. Germline CDR1 reads SGHNT; CDR2 reads YENEEA. CDR3 sequence reads: CASSLGGGQKTQYF. As DNA, the CDR3 is TGTGCCAGCAGCTTAGGCGGGGGGCAAAAGACCCAGTACTTC.

This clone was counted between two and nine times. V gene TRBV6-4 combines with J gene TRBJ2-7, with D perhaps matching TRBD2 (5 bases). CDR1 MRHNA and CDR2 SNTAGT come from the germline V gene. V lost 6 bases to trimming and J lost 6 bases, with 12 bases between them. This CDR3 has 12 residues. The CDR3 loop is CASRTAGSEQYF. CDR3 bases: TGTGCCAGCAGGACTGCGGGCTCCGAGCAGTACTTC.

This chain uses TRBV19 with TRBJ2-3, with TRBD2 as a possible D gene (6 bases). The germline V gene encodes CDR1 LNHDA and CDR2 SQIVND (reference sequence). CDR3 length equals 15 residues. Trimming shortened V by 5 bases and J by 0 bases, and 12 bases separated the two germline ends. CDR3 protein: CASSSPGTSTDTQYF. The CDR3 DNA reads as TGTGCCAGTAGTTCGCCCGGGACTAGCACAGATACGCAGTATTTT.

This clone has a single count. The chain employs TRBV30 and TRBJ2-7; 8 positions agree with TRBD1. The V gene end was trimmed by 1 base and the J gene end by 6 bases; junction bases not matched to a gene: 5. The CDR3 runs to 13 residues. From germline, CDR1 is GTSNPN and CDR2 SVGIG (reference sequence). In nucleotides, the CDR3 is TGTGCCTGGAGTGCTTGGACAGGGACCGAGCAGTACTTC. Protein product: CAWSAWTGTEQYF.

This chain links TRBV19 with TRBJ1-2; D may be TRBD1 (6 bases). The CDR3 is 14 residues long. Germline loops: CDR1 LNHDA, CDR2 SQIVND (reference sequence). Trimming pared 1 base from V and 3 bases from J, leaving 9 bases between. CDR3 protein: CASSIVSGDYGYTF. As DNA, the CDR3 is TGTGCCAGTAGTATAGTGTCAGGGGACTATGGCTACACCTTC.

This chain joins TRBV30 and TRBJ1-2; D gene ambiguous. Trimming removed 3 bases at V and 8 bases at J, with 7 bases between. The CDR3 loop spans 10 amino acids. Germline CDR1 and CDR2: GTSNPN and SVGIG (reference sequence). The CDR3 DNA sequence: TGTGCCTGGAGCCATGGGGGCTACACCTTC. This sequence encodes CAWSHGGYTF.

V usage is TRBV6-1 and J usage is TRBJ1-1, with D tentatively TRBD1 (5 bases). Trimming cost V 5 bases and J 1 base, with 11 bases left between them. Germline assignment: CDR1 MNHNS and CDR2 SASEGT. This CDR3 contains 14 residues. The CDR3 nucleotides are TGTGCCAGCAGTAGACAGTCTAAGAACACTGAAGCTTTCTTT. It translates to CASSRQSKNTEAFF.

This clone was seen a single time. V gene TRBV7-9 combines with J gene TRBJ2-1; maybe TRBD2 (5 bases). Germline lookup yields CDR1 SEHNR and CDR2 FQNEAQ (reference sequence). The CDR3 has 17 residues. V dropped 1 base and J dropped 0 bases, with 13 bases sitting between them. This chain's CDR3 is CASSLVMSGSSYNEQFF. CDR3 DNA: TGTGCCAGCAGCTTAGTAATGAGCGGTAGCTCCTACAATGAGCAGTTCTTC.

This sequence joins TRBV28 and TRBJ1-4, with D uncertain. The V end lost 10 bases, the J end lost 2 bases, and 20 bases lay between the germline ends. The CDR3 runs 16 residues. CDR1 is MDHEN, CDR2 SYDVKM, per germline. The CDR3 protein is CATRKGQSVTNEKLFF. The CDR3 DNA sequence: TGTGCCACCCGAAAAGGGCAATCAGTGACTAATGAAAAACTGTTTTTT.

V is TRBV7-9 and J is TRBJ2-1; D gene ambiguous. The CDR3 consists of 13 residues. V lost 3 bases and J lost 4, with 7 bases in between. Germline V gives CDR1 SEHNR, CDR2 FQNEAQ (reference sequence). The CDR3 sequence: CASSFAEYNEQFF. DNA of the CDR3: TGTGCCAGCAGCTTCGCGGAGTACAATGAGCAGTTCTTC.

The chain couples TRBV6-1 to TRBJ1-4; no firm D call. Trimming stripped 6 bases from V and 7 bases from J, with 24 bases between. Germline V gene data show CDR1 as MNHNS and CDR2 as SASEGT. CDR3 length equals 17 residues. CDR3 amino acids: CASRERHVGGSGEKLFF. CDR3 bases: TGTGCCAGCAGAGAAAGACATGTCGGCGGGTCGGGTGAAAAACTGTTTTTT.

The chain employs TRBV11-2 and TRBJ2-2; D call uncertain. Deletions cut 5 bases from V and 6 bases from J, with 16 bases between. This CDR3 has 15 amino acids. Germline V lookup: CDR1 SGHAT, CDR2 FQNNGV. The CDR3: CASSPSDSPAGELFF. As DNA, the CDR3 is TGTGCCAGCAGCCCCTCTGATAGTCCCGCCGGGGAGCTGTTTTTT.

This chain connects TRBV30 to TRBJ2-3; TRBD2 agrees at 12 bases. Germline CDR1 reads GTSNPN; CDR2 reads SVGIG (reference sequence). CDR3 length: 14 residues. With V trimmed by 4 bases and J by 2 bases, 1 base remained unmatched. In DNA form, the CDR3 reads TGTGCCTGGACTAGCGGGGGGGTCACAGATACGCAGTATTTT. Translating it yields CAWTSGGVTDTQYF.

The V call is TRBV7-3, the J call TRBJ2-1, with 9 bases that match TRBD2. Unmatched junction bases numbered 5, after V lost 4 bases and J lost 10 bases. In germline, CDR1 is SGHTA, CDR2 FQGTGA. The CDR3 spans 13 residues. The CDR3 sequence is CASSSSGASEQFF. The CDR3 nucleotides are TGTGCCAGCAGCTCTAGCGGGGCCAGCGAGCAGTTCTTC.

The genes are TRBV19 and TRBJ1-4; no firm D call. This CDR3 is built from 14 residues. Trimming took off 6 bases at V and 0 bases at J, with 8 bases between the two ends. CDR1 and CDR2 from the germline V gene are LNHDA and SQIVND (reference sequence). This CDR3 reads CASSLMATNEKLFF. CDR3 sequence (DNA): TGTGCCAGTAGCCTAATGGCAACTAATGAAAAACTGTTTTTT.